This T cell receptor (beta chain) derives from a study of radiotherapy plus CTLA-4 blockade in lung cancer. Notes on the study in general: Reports identified early blood T cell clone dynamics, with interferon-beta, as the best response predictor. Expansion in blood of tumor-derived TCR clones was seen after radiotherapy plus ipilimumab.

Sequencing was performed with immunoSEQ multiplex PCR; in TCRdb, only in-frame clones are kept and a portion is missing. The data hold under 65,000 clones, with approximately 82% observed a single time. Alongside CTLA-4 blockade with ipilimumab, patients with chemo-refractory metastatic non-small-cell lung cancer received focal radiation. The CDR3 has 16 residues. Germline-derived CDR1 and CDR2 are SGHTA and FQGNSA. The J segment lost 0 bases and the V segment lost 7 bases, leaving 7 bases of the junction unmatched. A few counts support this clone. The antigen is undetermined. The chain employs TRBV7-2 and TRBJ2-2, with 8 bases identical to TRBD2. This receptor was obtained from a human donor with non-small cell lung cancer whose response to radiotherapy plus ipilimumab could not be evaluated. The sample in question was peripheral blood, obtained from a patient treated with radiotherapy plus ipilimumab. The CDR3, as DNA: TGTGCCAGCACCGGATCTAGCGGGCCGAACACCGGGGAGCTGTTTTTT. It is translated as CASTGSSGPNTGELFF.